The 30 T cell receptor beta chains below come from one sample, sequenced in a study of blood T cell repertoires in COVID-19. Only in-frame clones appear in the TCRdb table, and some are missing; sequencing was by immunoSEQ multiplex PCR. The table shows about 46,000 clones, with around nine tenths occurring only once. Sample: peripheral blood. The receptor set was obtained from a man aged 60 to 69 with active or convalescent COVID-19.

This rearrangement joins TRBV4-1 to TRBJ1-1; 8 positions agree with TRBD1. The germline V gene has CDR1 MGHRA and CDR2 YSYEKL. This CDR3 has 17 amino acids. V gave up 2 bases and J gave up 3 bases; unmatched junction bases: 11. Here the CDR3 DNA reads TGCGCCAGCAGCCAACTTGCCAGGGGGCGCAAGGACACTGAAGCTTTCTTT. Translation gives CASSQLARGRKDTEAFF.

The CDR3 loop reads CASKLSGGFYGYTF. The CDR3 DNA reads as TGTGCCAGTAAACTATCAGGGGGCTTTTATGGCTACACCTTC. V and J are TRBV19 and TRBJ1-2; TRBD1 agrees at 8 bases. The trim removed 7 bases at V and 5 bases at J, leaving 9 bases unmatched. The CDR3 sequence is 14 residues long. The germline CDR1 and CDR2 sequences are LNHDA and SQIVND (reference sequence).

The rearrangement joins TRBV7-2 to TRBJ2-7; TRBD2 agrees at 12 bases. CDR1 is SGHTA, CDR2 FQGNSA, per germline. The V segment lost 5 bases and the J segment 7 bases; nucleotides outside the gene matches: 12. The CDR3 consists of 16 residues. The CDR3 DNA is TGTGCCAGCAGCCCTAGGGGCCTAGCGGGGGGGCAAGAGCAGTACTTC. This encodes CASSPRGLAGGQEQYF.

The chain has TRBV10-3 and TRBJ2-3; 7 nucleotides align to TRBD2. The V gene's germline CDR1 is ENHRY and CDR2 SYGVKD. V was clipped by 0 bases and J by 1 base; unmatched bases: 1. This CDR3 comprises 15 residues. The CDR3: CAISESRGGTDTQYF. Written as DNA, the CDR3 is TGTGCCATCAGTGAGTCACGGGGGGGCACAGATACGCAGTATTTT.

J is TRBJ2-5 and V is TRBV5-1; 9 positions agree with TRBD2. The length of the CDR3 is 14 residues. The junction had 2 bases not matched to a gene; V was cut back by 3 bases and J by 2 bases. The germline V gene has CDR1 SGHRS and CDR2 YFSETQ. CDR3 residues: CASSSGLAQETQYF. The CDR3 DNA sequence: TGCGCCAGCAGCTCAGGACTAGCGCAAGAGACCCAGTACTTC.

The chain joins TRBV15 to TRBJ2-7, with TRBD1 matching over 7 bases. Losses at the gene ends were 1 base for V and 3 bases for J; bases not matched to a gene: 3. CDR1 LNHNV and CDR2 YYDKDF come from the germline V gene (reference sequence). The CDR3 consists of 14 residues. CDR3 DNA sequence: TGTGCCACCAGCAGAGCTGGGACAGACTACGAGCAGTACTTC. Protein: CATSRAGTDYEQYF.

The chain joins TRBV3-1 (or the pseudogene TRBV3-2) to TRBJ2-4; D is uncertain. Deletions cut 0 bases from V and 8 bases from J, with 5 bases between. Germline V gives CDR1 LGHDT, CDR2 YNNKEL (reference sequence). The CDR3 extends over 12 amino acids. The CDR3 is CASSQEEHIQYF. The CDR3 region has the DNA TGTGCCAGCAGCCAAGAGGAGCACATTCAGTACTTC.

The J gene is TRBJ2-1, the V gene TRBV29-1; D is possibly TRBD1 (6 bases). Trimming cost V 5 bases and J 0 bases, with 14 bases left between them. Germline CDR1 is SQVTM and CDR2 is ANQGSEA. This CDR3 has 15 amino acids. This CDR3 is CSVLIRGGSYNEQFF. The CDR3 DNA is TGCAGCGTTCTTATCAGGGGTGGCTCCTACAATGAGCAGTTCTTC.

V usage is TRBV4-3 and J usage is TRBJ2-6, with TRBD1 identical over 10 bases. The CDR3 contains 17 residues. Germline CDR1 reads LGHNA; CDR2 reads YSLEER. V gave up 1 base and J gave up 2 bases; unmatched junction bases: 2. The CDR3 nucleotides read TGCGCCAGCAGCCAAGCGACAGGGGGCGCTGGGGCCAACGTCCTGACTTTC. It specifies CASSQATGGAGANVLTF.

The chain employs TRBV5-6 and TRBJ1-2; D unresolved. V was shortened by 3 bases and J by 4 bases, with 10 bases between the two germline ends. The germline V gene encodes CDR1 SGHDT and CDR2 YYEEEE. This CDR3 is 13 amino acids long. The chain's CDR3 is CASSSQEVYGYTF. CDR3 sequence (DNA): TGTGCCAGCAGCTCGCAGGAGGTCTATGGCTACACCTTC.

This rearrangement joins TRBV28 to TRBJ1-3, with 10 bases matching TRBD1. CDR1 and CDR2 from the germline V gene are MDHEN and SYDVKM. J was trimmed by 2 bases and V by 2 bases; bases with no gene match: 3. CDR3 length: 16 amino acids. Here the CDR3 DNA reads TGTGCCAGCAGTTTAGGACAGGGGGGACCTGGAAACACCATATATTTT. It codes for CASSLGQGGPGNTIYF.

The rearrangement uses TRBV27 and TRBJ1-1, with a tentative D call TRBD1 (6 bases). Trimming pared 1 base from V and 2 bases from J, leaving 14 bases between. The germline V gene encodes CDR1 MNHEY and CDR2 SMNVEV (reference sequence). The CDR3 sequence is 16 residues long. The CDR3 sequence: CASSLFRGYDNTEAFF. CDR3 DNA sequence: TGTGCCAGCAGTTTATTTAGGGGGTACGATAACACTGAAGCTTTCTTT.

In nucleotides, the CDR3 is TGTGCCAGCGGCCAGCCCCAGCATTTT. Its protein is CASGQPQHF. The V and J genes are TRBV27 and TRBJ1-5; D call uncertain. V was shortened by 8 bases and J by 7 bases, with 3 bases between the two germline ends. This CDR3 contains 9 residues. Germline V gene data show CDR1 as MNHEY and CDR2 as SMNVEV (reference sequence).

The gene calls are TRBV5-1 and TRBJ1-2; possible D gene TRBD1, 6 bases. The CDR3 runs 15 residues. Trimming left V 0 bases short and J 6 bases short, with 15 bases between. Germline assignment: CDR1 SGHRS and CDR2 YFSETQ. CDR3 nucleotide sequence: TGCGCCAGCAGCTTGGGGGAACAGGGATATGATGGCTACACCTTC. It codes for CASSLGEQGYDGYTF.

The chain couples TRBV6-2 or TRBV6-3 to TRBJ2-7, with a weak D call TRBD1 (6 bases). The CDR3 extends over 15 amino acids. V lost 2 bases and J lost 12, with 23 bases in between. Germline V gene data show CDR1 as MNHEY and CDR2 as SVGEGT. CDR3 sequence reads: CASSYPSDGGLKGYF. The CDR3 bases are TGTGCCAGCAGTTACCCAAGCGATGGGGGCCTTAAGGGGTACTTC.

This clone was detected once. The chain has TRBV28 and TRBJ1-5; D possibly corresponds to TRBD1 (6 bases). Germline CDR1 is MDHEN and CDR2 is SYDVKM. The CDR3 consists of 18 residues. Deletions cut 2 bases from V and 0 bases from J, with 17 bases between. CDR3 protein: CASSLEGTNLYSNQPQHF. In DNA form, the CDR3 reads TGTGCCAGCAGTTTAGAAGGGACAAACCTTTATAGCAATCAGCCCCAGCATTTT. Full variable domain (rest looked up from reference TRBV28 and TRBJ1-5): DVKVTQSSRYLVKRTGEKVFLECVQDMDHENMFWYRQDPGLGLRLIYFSYDVKMKEKGDIPEGYSVSREKKERFSLILESASTNQTSMYLCASSLEGTNLYSNQPQHFGDGTRLSIL.

This clone was counted a few times. CDR3 sequence (DNA): TGTGCCAGCAGTGGAAGCGACTATAGCAATCAGCCCCAGCATTTT. It yields the protein CASSGSDYSNQPQHF. V is TRBV5-6 and J is TRBJ1-5; D not certain. Deletions cut 5 bases from V and 0 bases from J, with 12 bases between. Germline V CDR1 and CDR2: SGHDT, YYEEEE. The CDR3 totals 15 residues.

The rearrangement joins TRBV27 to TRBJ1-6; 7 bases line up with TRBD1. The CDR3 consists of 16 residues. Germline lookup yields CDR1 MNHEY and CDR2 SMNVEV (reference sequence). The trim removed 6 bases at V and 4 bases at J, leaving 9 bases unmatched. For the CDR3, the DNA is TGTGCCAGCAGGGGGGACAGAGCCAGTTATAATTCACCCCTCCACTTT. It translates to CASRGDRASYNSPLHF.

V gene TRBV3-1 (or the pseudogene TRBV3-2) combines with J gene TRBJ1-3; 7 bases agree with TRBD1. The CDR3 runs to 14 residues. J was trimmed by 8 bases and V by 3 bases; bases with no gene match: 7. Per germline, CDR1 LGHDT and CDR2 YNNKEL (reference sequence). The CDR3: CASSQRQGWDTIYF. CDR3 coding DNA: TGTGCCAGCAGCCAGAGACAGGGTTGGGACACCATATATTTT.

The chain links TRBV18 to TRBJ2-5; D not certain. This CDR3 is built from 13 residues. V dropped 3 bases and J dropped 5 bases, with 10 bases sitting between them. Per the germline V gene, CDR1 is KGHSH and CDR2 is LQKENI. The CDR3 nucleotides read TGTGCCAGCTCACCGCCGGTCGGGGAGACCCAGTACTTC. This gives the protein CASSPPVGETQYF.

The rearrangement links TRBV28 to TRBJ1-5, with 11 bases that match TRBD1. V was clipped by 8 bases and J by 3 bases; unmatched bases: 12. Germline CDR1 MDHEN, CDR2 SYDVKM. The CDR3 length is 17 residues. The CDR3 nucleotides read TGTGCCAGCCATACACCGGGACAGGGGGGCCTCAATCAGCCCCAGCATTTT. Translated, it gives CASHTPGQGGLNQPQHF.

The CDR3 sequence is CASRDRDGKLFF. CDR3 DNA sequence: TGTGCCAGCAGGGACAGGGACGGAAAACTGTTTTTT. This chain connects TRBV2 to TRBJ1-4, with 8 bases matching TRBD1. The V gene end was trimmed by 6 bases and the J gene end by 10 bases; junction bases not matched to a gene: 4. Germline-derived CDR1 and CDR2 are SNHLY and FYNNEI. The CDR3 sequence is 12 residues long.

The chain links TRBV20-1 to TRBJ2-1, with a tentative D call TRBD2 (6 bases). The CDR3 length is 15 residues. Trimming removed 3 bases from V and 4 bases from J, with 16 bases in between. In germline, CDR1 is DFQATT, CDR2 SNEGSKA (reference sequence). The CDR3 sequence is CSASVRGSVYNEQFF. The CDR3 DNA reads TGCAGTGCTAGTGTTCGGGGGTCGGTATACAATGAGCAGTTCTTC.

The chain employs TRBV18 and TRBJ1-2; TRBD1 is a possible D gene (5 bases). V was pared by 2 bases and J by 2 bases, with 9 bases between. Germline V lookup: CDR1 KGHSH, CDR2 LQKENI. The CDR3 has 14 residues. As DNA, the CDR3 is TGTGCCAGCTCACCAAATAAGGGGAACTATGGCTACACCTTC. It yields the protein CASSPNKGNYGYTF.

V and J are TRBV30 and TRBJ1-5; no firm D call. Trimming stripped 1 base from V and 4 bases from J, with 8 bases between. The CDR3 runs to 13 residues. Germline V gene lookup returns CDR1 GTSNPN and CDR2 SVGIG (reference sequence). The CDR3 protein is CAWSATMNQPQHF. Here the CDR3 DNA reads TGTGCCTGGAGTGCAACTATGAATCAGCCCCAGCATTTT.

The rearrangement links TRBV5-1 to TRBJ1-2; the D is unclear. V was cut by 0 bases and J by 4 bases, with 13 bases left in between. This CDR3 has 15 residues. Germline CDR1 is SGHRS and CDR2 is YFSETQ. The CDR3 loop is CASSLDPGFSYGYTF. In DNA form, the CDR3 reads TGCGCCAGCAGCTTGGACCCGGGGTTCAGCTATGGCTACACCTTC.

V is TRBV6-5 and J is TRBJ2-7; D possibly corresponds to TRBD2 (5 bases). Germline CDR1 reads MNHEY; CDR2 reads SVGAGI. V lost 3 bases and J lost 7, with 16 bases in between. The CDR3 runs 14 residues. The CDR3 region is CASSYRAASREQYF. Here the CDR3 DNA reads TGTGCCAGCAGTTATCGAGCGGCATCGCGGGAGCAGTACTTC.

The genes are TRBV10-3 and TRBJ1-2, with D uncertain. Trimming took off 7 bases at V and 4 bases at J, with 10 bases between the two ends. This CDR3 contains 12 residues. Germline V gene sequence: CDR1 ENHRY, CDR2 SYGVKD. CDR3 in amino acids: CAITAAGYGYTF. The CDR3 bases are TGTGCCATCACGGCGGCCGGCTATGGCTACACCTTC.

As to this clone: The junction and the germline gene differ at one end; a read error may be behind it. The chain couples TRBV19 to TRBJ2-1; 10 bases map to TRBD1. Germline CDR1 LNHDA, CDR2 SQIVND (reference sequence). The CDR3 is 12 amino acids. The chain's CDR3 is CASSTIDRGLVF. Written as DNA, the CDR3 is TGTGCCAGTAGTACCATAGACAGGGGGCTGGTCTTC.

The chain uses TRBV28 and TRBJ2-5, with TRBD1 matching over 10 bases. The germline gives CDR1 MDHEN, CDR2 SYDVKM. The V and J ends lost 5 bases and 5 bases, in that order; junction bases with no gene match: 11. The CDR3 spans 16 residues. The CDR3 spells CASSITGQGMQETQYF. The CDR3, as DNA: TGTGCCAGCAGTATCACGGGACAGGGGATGCAGGAGACCCAGTACTTC. The full variable domain, rest sourced from reference TRBV28 and TRBJ2-5, is DVKVTQSSRYLVKRTGEKVFLECVQDMDHENMFWYRQDPGLGLRLIYFSYDVKMKEKGDIPEGYSVSREKKERFSLILESASTNQTSMYLCASSITGQGMQETQYFGPGTRLLVL.